This TCR beta chain stems from a study of shared clonotypes between healthy human individuals. Germline CDR1 SGHRS, CDR2 YFSETQ. Trimming stripped 3 bases from V and 12 bases from J, with 15 bases between. The CDR3 is 12 residues long. TCRdb's table, derived via immunoSEQ multiplex PCR, lists solely in-frame clones and lacks some. The top ten clones hold nearly 0.065% of a sample with under 600,000 clones, more than 95% of them seen once. The V call is TRBV5-1, the J call TRBJ1-2; tentatively, D is TRBD1 (6 bases). This receptor was taken from a woman between 25 and 40 years old in good health. Sequences were obtained from naive CD4+ T cells sorted from blood. Subset denoted: CD45RA+ positively selected. In DNA form, the CDR3 reads TGCGCCAGCAGCTGGGAGACAGGCCCGAACACCTTC. It translates to CASSWETGPNTF.